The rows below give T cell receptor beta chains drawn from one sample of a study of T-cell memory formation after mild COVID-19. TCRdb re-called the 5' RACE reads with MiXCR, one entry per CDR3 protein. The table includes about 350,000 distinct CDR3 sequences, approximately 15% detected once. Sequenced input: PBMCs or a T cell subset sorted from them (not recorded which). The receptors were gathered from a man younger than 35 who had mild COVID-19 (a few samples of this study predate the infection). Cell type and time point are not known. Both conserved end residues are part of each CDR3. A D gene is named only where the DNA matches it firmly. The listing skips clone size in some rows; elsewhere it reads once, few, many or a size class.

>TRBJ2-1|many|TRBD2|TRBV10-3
CAIRTDGMGGNEQFF
TGTGCCATCAGGACGGACGGGATGGGGGGGAATGAGCAGTTCTTC
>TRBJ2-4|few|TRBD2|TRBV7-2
CASSLPGGQTHQYF
TGTGCCAGCAGCTTACCGGGAGGACAAACCCATCAGTACTTC
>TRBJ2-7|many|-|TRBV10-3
CAISAAGEQYF
TGTGCCATCAGCGCAGCGGGCGAGCAGTACTTC
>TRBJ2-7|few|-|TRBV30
CAWSWMNTQQYF
TGTGCCTGGAGTTGGATGAATACGCAGCAGTACTTC
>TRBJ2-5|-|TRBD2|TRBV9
CASSGLGGGAQETQYF
TGTGCCAGCAGCGGTCTGGGCGGGGGAGCCCAAGAGACCCAGTACTTC
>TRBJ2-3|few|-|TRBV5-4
CASSLVGSGNTDTQYF
TGTGCCAGCAGCTTGGTGGGTAGCGGAAACACAGATACGCAGTATTTT
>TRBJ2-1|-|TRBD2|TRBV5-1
CASSWPRTSENNEQFF
TGCGCCAGCAGCTGGCCGAGGACTAGCGAGAACAATGAGCAGTTCTTC
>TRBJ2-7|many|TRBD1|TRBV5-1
CASSLGLGQGIAYEQYF
TGCGCCAGCAGCTTGGGCCTCGGACAGGGCATTGCCTACGAGCAGTACTTC
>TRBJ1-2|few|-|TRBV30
CAWSAGTVGITGYTF
TGTGCCTGGAGTGCCGGGACGGTGGGGATTACCGGCTACACCTTC
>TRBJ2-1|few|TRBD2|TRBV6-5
CASSRGRHNEQFF
TGTGCCAGCAGTCGCGGGAGGCACAATGAGCAGTTCTTC
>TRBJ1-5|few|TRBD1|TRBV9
CASSVDPGGDQPQHF
TGTGCCAGCAGCGTAGATCCAGGGGGCGACCAGCCCCAGCATTTT
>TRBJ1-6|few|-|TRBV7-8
CASSPRRGSVNSPLHF
TGTGCCAGCAGCCCCAGGAGGGGTTCCGTAAATTCACCCCTCCACTTT
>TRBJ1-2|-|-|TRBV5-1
CASSRGPNYGYTF
TGCGCCAGCAGCCGCGGACCGAACTATGGCTACACCTTC
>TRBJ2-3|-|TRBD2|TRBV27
CASSIGLAGGTDTQYF
TGTGCCAGCAGTATCGGACTAGCGGGGGGTACAGATACGCAGTATTTT
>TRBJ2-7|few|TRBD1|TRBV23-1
CASSRDRGPLSEQYF
TGCGCCAGCAGCCGGGACAGGGGCCCCCTTAGCGAGCAGTACTTC
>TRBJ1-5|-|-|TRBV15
CATSRDEHISNQPQHF
TGTGCCACCAGCAGAGATGAGCACATTAGCAATCAGCCCCAGCATTTT
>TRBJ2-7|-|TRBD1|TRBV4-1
CASSRQVGQVSYEQYF
TGCGCCAGCAGCCGACAGGTGGGACAGGTTTCCTACGAGCAGTACTTC
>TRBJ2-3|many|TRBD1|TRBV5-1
CASSSSGTGENTQYF
TGCGCCAGCAGCTCGTCCGGGACAGGGGAGAATACGCAGTATTTT
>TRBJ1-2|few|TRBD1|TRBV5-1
CASGDREVGYTF
TGCGCCAGCGGAGACAGGGAGGTTGGCTACACCTTC
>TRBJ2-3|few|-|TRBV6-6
CASSYSILGDTQYF
TGTGCCAGCAGTTACTCGATTCTGGGGGATACGCAGTATTTT
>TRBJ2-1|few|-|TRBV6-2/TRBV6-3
CASSYGPLPLNEQFF
TGTGCCAGCAGTTACGGCCCGCTACCCCTCAATGAGCAGTTCTTC
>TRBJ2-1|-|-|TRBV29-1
CSVDKSYNEQFF
TGCAGCGTTGACAAGTCCTACAATGAGCAGTTCTTC
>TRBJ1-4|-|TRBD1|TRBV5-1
CASSLVQGANEKLFF
TGCGCCAGCAGCTTGGTCCAGGGGGCAAATGAAAAACTGTTTTTT
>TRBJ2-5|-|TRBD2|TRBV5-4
CASSLRAGGRRETQYF
TGTGCCAGCAGCCTACGAGCGGGGGGGCGAAGAGAGACCCAGTACTTC
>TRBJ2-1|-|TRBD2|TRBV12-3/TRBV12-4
CASNLAGVINEQFF
TGTGCCAGCAACCTAGCGGGGGTGATCAATGAGCAGTTCTTC
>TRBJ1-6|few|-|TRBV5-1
CASSSSSYNSPLHF
TGCGCCAGCAGCTCAAGCTCCTATAATTCACCCCTCCACTTT
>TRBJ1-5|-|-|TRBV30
CAWSAKGASSNQPQHF
TGTGCCTGGAGTGCGAAAGGGGCCAGTAGCAATCAGCCCCAGCATTTT